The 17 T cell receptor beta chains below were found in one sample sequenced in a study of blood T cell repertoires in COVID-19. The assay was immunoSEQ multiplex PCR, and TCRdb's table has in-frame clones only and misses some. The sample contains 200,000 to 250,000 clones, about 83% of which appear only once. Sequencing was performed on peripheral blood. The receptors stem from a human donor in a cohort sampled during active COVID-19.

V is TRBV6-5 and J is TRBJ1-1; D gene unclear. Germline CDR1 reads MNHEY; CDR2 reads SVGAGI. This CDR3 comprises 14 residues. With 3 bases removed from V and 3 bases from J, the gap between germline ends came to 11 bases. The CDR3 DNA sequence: TGTGCCAGCAGTTATATGTTGCCGGACACTGAAGCTTTCTTT. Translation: CASSYMLPDTEAFF.

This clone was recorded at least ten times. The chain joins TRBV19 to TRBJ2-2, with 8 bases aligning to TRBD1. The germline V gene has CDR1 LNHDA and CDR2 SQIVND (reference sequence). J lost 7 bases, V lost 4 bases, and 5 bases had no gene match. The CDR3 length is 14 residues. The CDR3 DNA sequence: TGTGCCAGTAGTACGGACAGGGCATACGGGGAGCTGTTTTTT. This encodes CASSTDRAYGELFF.

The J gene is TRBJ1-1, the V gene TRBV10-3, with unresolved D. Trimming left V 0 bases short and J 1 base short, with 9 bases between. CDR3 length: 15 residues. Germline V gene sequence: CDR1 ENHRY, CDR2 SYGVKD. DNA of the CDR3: TGTGCCATCAGTGAGTCAGGCAGGAAGAACACTGAAGCTTTCTTT. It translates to CAISESGRKNTEAFF.

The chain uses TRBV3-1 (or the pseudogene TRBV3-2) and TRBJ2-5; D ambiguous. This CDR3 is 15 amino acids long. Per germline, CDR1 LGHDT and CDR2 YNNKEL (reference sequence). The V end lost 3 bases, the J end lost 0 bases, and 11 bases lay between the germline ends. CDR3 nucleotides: TGTGCCAGCAGCCAGAAGACATGGTACCAAGAGACCCAGTACTTC. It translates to CASSQKTWYQETQYF.

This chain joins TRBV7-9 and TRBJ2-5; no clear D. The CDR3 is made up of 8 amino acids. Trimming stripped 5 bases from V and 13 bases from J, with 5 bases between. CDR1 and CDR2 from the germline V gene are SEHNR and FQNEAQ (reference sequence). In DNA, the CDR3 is TGTGCCAGCAGCCCCCGGTACTTC. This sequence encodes CASSPRYF.

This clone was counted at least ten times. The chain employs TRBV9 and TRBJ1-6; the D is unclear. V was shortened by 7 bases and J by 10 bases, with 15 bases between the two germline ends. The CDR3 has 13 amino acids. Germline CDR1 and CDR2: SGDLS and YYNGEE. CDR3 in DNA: TGTGCCAGCTCCACGGGAGGTAGCTCACCCCTCCACTTT. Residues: CASSTGGSSPLHF. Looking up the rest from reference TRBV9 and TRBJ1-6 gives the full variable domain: DSGVTQTPKHLITATGQRVTLRCSPRSGDLSVYWYQQSLDQGLQFLIQYYNGEERAKGNILERFSAQQFPDLHSELNLSSLELGDSALYFCASSTGGSSPLHFGNGTRLTVT.

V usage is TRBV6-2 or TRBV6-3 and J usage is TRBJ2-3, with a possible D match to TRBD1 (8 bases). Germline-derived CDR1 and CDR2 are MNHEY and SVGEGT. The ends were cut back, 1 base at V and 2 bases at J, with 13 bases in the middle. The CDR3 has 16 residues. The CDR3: CASSYYRGGYTDTQYF. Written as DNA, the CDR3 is TGTGCCAGCAGTTACTACAGGGGGGGATACACAGATACGCAGTATTTT.

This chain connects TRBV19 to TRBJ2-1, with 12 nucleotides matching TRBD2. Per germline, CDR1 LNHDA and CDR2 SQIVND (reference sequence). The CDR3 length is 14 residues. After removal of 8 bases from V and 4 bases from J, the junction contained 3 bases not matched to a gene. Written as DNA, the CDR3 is TGTGCCAGTTTGACTAGCGGGAGTTACAATGAGCAGTTCTTC. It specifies CASLTSGSYNEQFF.

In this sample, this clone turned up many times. CDR3 region: CASSFGGGRADEQYF. DNA of the CDR3: TGTGCCAGCAGCTTCGGGGGCGGGAGGGCCGACGAGCAGTACTTC. V usage is TRBV3-1 (or the pseudogene TRBV3-2) and J usage is TRBJ2-7, with 9 bases that match TRBD2. V lost 5 bases and J lost 5; bases outside the gene matches: 10. The germline V gene encodes CDR1 LGHDT and CDR2 YNNKEL (reference sequence). The CDR3 extends over 15 amino acids.

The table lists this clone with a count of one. The CDR3 spells CASSIPGGDEKLFF. In nucleotides, the CDR3 is TGTGCCAGTAGTATCCCGGGAGGGGATGAAAAACTGTTTTTT. The V and J genes are TRBV19 and TRBJ1-4; maybe TRBD1 (5 bases). Germline CDR1 is LNHDA and CDR2 is SQIVND (reference sequence). The CDR3 sequence is 14 residues long. V was trimmed by 3 bases and J by 6 bases, leaving 11 bases between them.

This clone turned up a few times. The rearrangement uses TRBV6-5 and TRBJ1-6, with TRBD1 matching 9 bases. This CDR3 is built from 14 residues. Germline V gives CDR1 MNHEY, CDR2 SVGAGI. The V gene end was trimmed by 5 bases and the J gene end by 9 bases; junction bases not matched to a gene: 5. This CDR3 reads CASSRDRVLSPLHF. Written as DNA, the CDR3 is TGTGCCAGCAGTCGGGACAGGGTTCTTTCACCCCTCCACTTT.

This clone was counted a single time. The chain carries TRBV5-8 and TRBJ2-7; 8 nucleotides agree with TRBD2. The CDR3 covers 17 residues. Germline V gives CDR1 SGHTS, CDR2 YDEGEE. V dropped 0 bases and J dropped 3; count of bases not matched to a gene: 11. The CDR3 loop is CASSLGLAGPSYYEQYF. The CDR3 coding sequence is TGTGCCAGCAGCTTGGGTCTAGCGGGCCCCTCGTACTACGAGCAGTACTTC.

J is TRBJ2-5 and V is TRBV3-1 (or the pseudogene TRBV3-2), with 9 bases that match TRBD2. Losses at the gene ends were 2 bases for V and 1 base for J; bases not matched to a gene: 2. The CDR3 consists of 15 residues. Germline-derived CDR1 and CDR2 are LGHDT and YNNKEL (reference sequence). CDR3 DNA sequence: TGTGCCAGCAGCCAACTAGCGGGGATCCAAGAGACCCAGTACTTC. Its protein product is CASSQLAGIQETQYF.

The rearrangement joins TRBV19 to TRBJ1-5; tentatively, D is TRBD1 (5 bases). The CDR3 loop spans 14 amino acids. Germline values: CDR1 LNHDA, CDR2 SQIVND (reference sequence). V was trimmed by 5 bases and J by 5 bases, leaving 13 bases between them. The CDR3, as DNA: TGTGCCAGTAGTCGCTCATGGGGGGATCAGCCCCAGCATTTT. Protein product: CASSRSWGDQPQHF. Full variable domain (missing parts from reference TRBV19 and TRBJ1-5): DGGITQSPKYLFRKEGQNVTLSCEQNLNHDAMYWYRQDPGQGLRLIYYSQIVNDFQKGDIAEGYSVSREKKESFPLTVTSAQKNPTAFYLCASSRSWGDQPQHFGDGTRLSIL.

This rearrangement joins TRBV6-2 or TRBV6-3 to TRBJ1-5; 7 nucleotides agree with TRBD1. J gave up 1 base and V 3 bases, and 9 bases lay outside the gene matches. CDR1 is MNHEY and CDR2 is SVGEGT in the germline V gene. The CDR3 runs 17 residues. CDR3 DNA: TGTGCCAGCAGTTATCCCAGAACAGGGGAGAGCAATCAGCCCCAGCATTTT. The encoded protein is CASSYPRTGESNQPQHF.

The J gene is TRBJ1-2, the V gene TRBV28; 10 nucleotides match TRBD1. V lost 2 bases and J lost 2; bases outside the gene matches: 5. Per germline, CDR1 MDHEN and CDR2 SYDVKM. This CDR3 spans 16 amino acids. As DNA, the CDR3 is TGTGCCAGCAGTTTAGGAGGACAGGGGGGGAACTATGGCTACACCTTC. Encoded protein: CASSLGGQGGNYGYTF.

The CDR3 loop is CASSPDDLGTSVKETQYF. DNA of the CDR3: TGTGCCAGCAGCCCAGATGATTTGGGGACTAGCGTGAAAGAGACCCAGTACTTC. The genes are TRBV7-2 and TRBJ2-5, with 10 nucleotides matching TRBD2. The V and J ends lost 5 bases and 3 bases, in that order; junction bases with no gene match: 15. CDR1 and CDR2 from the germline V gene are SGHTA and FQGNSA. The CDR3 covers 18 residues.